The 5 T cell receptor beta chains below come from one sample, sequenced in a study of cytomegalovirus exposure and HLA in healthy donors (dated by TCRdb to about 2017). The library was produced with the immunoSEQ multiplex PCR assay. The multiplex PCR relied on a mix of 60 forward primers for TCR Vbeta segments and 13 reverse primers for TCR Jbeta segments. TCRdb carries this immuneACCESS record with in-frame sequences only. Its versions omit some clonotypes, under half of them owing to an unresolved V gene in the studies checked, with the rest unexplained. The sample data list fewer than 200,000 clones, and about 85% of these were observed just once. Clones ranked in the top ten supply 2% to 3% of the sample. Sequenced material: PBMCs. The source is a man aged 30 to 39 in good health and CMV-seropositive.

The V and J genes are TRBV6-1 and TRBJ2-1; weak D call: TRBD1 (6 bases). The CDR3 runs 16 residues. V was clipped by 4 bases and J by 1 base, with 14 bases between them. Germline CDR1 reads MNHNS; CDR2 reads SASEGT. CDR3 sequence reads: CASSGNRVMSYNEQFF. DNA of the CDR3: TGTGCCAGCAGTGGGAACAGGGTGATGTCCTACAATGAGCAGTTCTTC.

The chain has TRBV7-3 and TRBJ2-1, with TRBD2 as a possible D gene (6 bases). This CDR3 contains 14 residues. Trimming removed 8 bases at V and 5 bases at J, with 16 bases between. Germline CDR1 is SGHTA and CDR2 is FQGTGA. The CDR3 DNA is TGTGCCAGCGGGGCCGGGACTGCGAACAATGAGCAGTTCTTC. It codes for CASGAGTANNEQFF. The whole variable domain, filled in from reference TRBV7-3 and TRBJ2-1, reads GAGVSQTPSNKVTEKGKYVELRCDPISGHTALYWYRQSLGQGPEFLIYFQGTGAADDSGLPNDRFFAVRPEGSVSTLKIQRTERGDSAVYLCASGAGTANNEQFFGPGTRLTVL.

The chain links TRBV6-5 to TRBJ2-1; D uncertain. V lost 4 bases and J lost 3, with 4 bases in between. The CDR3 covers 12 residues. Germline V gene data show CDR1 as MNHEY and CDR2 as SVGAGI. In nucleotides, the CDR3 is TGTGCCAGCAGTTCCCGCTACAATGAGCAGTTCTTC. As protein: CASSSRYNEQFF.

The chain has TRBV4-1 and TRBJ2-1; TRBD2 agrees at 11 bases. V lost 0 bases, J lost 7 bases, and 5 bases stayed unmatched. The CDR3 loop spans 16 amino acids. In germline, CDR1 is MGHRA, CDR2 YSYEKL. CDR3 protein: CASSQDTSGRFNEQFF. The CDR3 region has the DNA TGCGCCAGCAGCCAAGATACTAGCGGGAGATTTAATGAGCAGTTCTTC.

The chain has TRBV6-5 and TRBJ1-2; D is possibly TRBD1 (6 bases). The CDR3 is made up of 15 amino acids. V was pared by 6 bases and J by 4 bases, with 18 bases between. Germline V CDR1 and CDR2: MNHEY, SVGAGI. The CDR3 protein is CASRRAPQGSYGYTF. The CDR3 DNA reads as TGTGCCAGCAGACGCGCCCCACAGGGTAGCTATGGCTACACCTTC.